The clone carrying this TCR beta chain was seen just once. Antigen specificity is unknown. These data belong to a study of shared clonotypes between healthy human individuals. About the study: CD8 memory received one plate per donor, CD8 naive two, CD4 memory three and CD4 naive three.

The CDR3 totals 13 residues. The V and J ends lost 7 bases and 4 bases respectively, with 11 bases between them. Germline CDR1 reads MNHNY; CDR2 reads SVGAGI (reference sequence). The table came from immunoSEQ multiplex PCR; TCRdb's copy has only in-frame clones and leaves some out. The sample shows hundreds of thousands of clones, about 96% of them seen only once. Broader study findings: Memory subsets generally showed smaller estimated richness than naive subsets did.

Positively selected for CCR7, the CD45RO-negative cells used as naive CD8 cells excluded terminally differentiated effector memory CD45RA+ cells. This receptor was taken from a woman aged 25 to 39 in good health. The specimen sequenced was naive CD8+ T cells sorted from blood. J is TRBJ1-3 and V is TRBV6-6; D remains unclear. The CDR3 is CASTELSGNTIYF. CDR3 DNA sequence: TGTGCCAGCACTGAACTGTCGGGAAACACCATATATTTT.